Listed below are T cell receptor beta chains from one sample, sequenced in a study of technical replicates of blood from a few donors. TCRdb's table, derived via immunoSEQ multiplex PCR, lists solely in-frame clones and lacks some. The sample has roughly 50,000 clones; roughly 96% are singletons. The sample taken for sequencing was PBMCs. The receptor set was obtained from a human donor in good health. Some clones in this sample may be carry-over from other donors' samples. Both conserved end residues are part of each CDR3. The D gene is left open where the match is weak. Rows give clone size only sometimes, using once, few, many, or a class for an expanded clone.

CDR3 protein	CDR3 DNA	clone size	D gene	V gene	J gene
CASSYSVGQTGGYTF	TGTGCCAGCAGTTACTCAGTCGGGCAGACAGGCGGCTACACCTTC	-	-	TRBV6-5	TRBJ1-2
CASTLSGGTGRYGYTF	TGTGCCAGCACCCTGTCAGGCGGGACTGGGAGATATGGCTACACCTTC	-	-	TRBV21-1	TRBJ1-2
CASSGTGIREAFF	TGCGCCAGCAGCGGGACAGGGATTCGGGAAGCTTTCTTT	-	TRBD1	TRBV5-1	TRBJ1-1
CASSQGDFLVEQFF	TGCGCCAGCAGCCAAGGGGACTTCTTAGTTGAGCAGTTCTTC	-	-	TRBV4-1	TRBJ2-1
CASSSGDYEQYF	TGTGCCAGCAGCTCGGGGGACTACGAGCAGTACTTC	-	-	TRBV7-9	TRBJ2-7
CASSPGAGGQPQHF	TGTGCCAGCTCGCCCGGGGCCGGGGGTCAGCCCCAGCATTTT	-	-	TRBV18	TRBJ1-5
CASGQTGVRNQPQHF	TGTGCTAGTGGTCAGACCGGAGTGCGCAATCAGCCCCAGCATTTT	many	-	TRBV12-5	TRBJ1-5
CASSLGGTGSVTLHF	TGTGCCAGCAGCTTGGGAGGGACAGGAAGCGTGACCCTCCACTTT	-	TRBD1	TRBV5-4	TRBJ1-6
CATSRDLELSEAFF	TGTGCCACCAGCAGAGATCTGGAGTTGTCTGAAGCTTTCTTT	-	-	TRBV15	TRBJ1-1
CASQPSGGDPNTGELFF	TGCGCCAGCCAACCGAGCGGGGGGGACCCGAACACCGGGGAGCTGTTTTTT	-	TRBD2	TRBV4-3	TRBJ2-2
CASSRTTASSETQYF	TGTGCCAGCAGCCGAACGACAGCTTCATCAGAGACCCAGTACTTC	-	-	TRBV7-7	TRBJ2-5
CASSLDRARYETQYF	TGTGCCAGCAGCCTTGACAGGGCCCGGTATGAGACCCAGTACTTC	-	TRBD1	TRBV7-2	TRBJ2-5
CASSVSIQGRKLRTGELFF	TGTGCCAGCAGCGTATCGATCCAGGGCAGGAAGCTGAGGACCGGGGAGCTGTTTTTT	-	-	TRBV9	TRBJ2-2
CASSLGIGGYNEQFF	TGTGCCAGCAGCTTGGGAATAGGCGGCTACAATGAGCAGTTCTTC	-	-	TRBV5-6	TRBJ2-1
CASSRLAGSTDTQYF	TGTGCCAGTAGTAGACTAGCGGGAAGCACAGATACGCAGTATTTT	-	TRBD2	TRBV19	TRBJ2-3
CAISDRPSWGVTEKLFF	TGTGCCATCAGTGACCGCCCCTCTTGGGGGGTCACTGAAAAACTGTTTTTT	-	-	TRBV10-3	TRBJ1-4
CAISDGTASGTFLNEQFF	TGTGCCATCAGTGACGGTACCGCTAGCGGCACCTTTCTCAATGAGCAGTTCTTC	few	TRBD2	TRBV10-3	TRBJ2-1
CSVVRLINEQFF	TGCAGCGTTGTAAGACTAATTAATGAGCAGTTCTTC	-	-	TRBV29-1	TRBJ2-1
CASTGTGDEKLFF	TGTGCCAGTACCGGGACAGGGGATGAAAAACTGTTTTTT	-	TRBD1	TRBV2	TRBJ1-4
CASKSAGGYTF	TGTGCCAGCAAGTCGGCAGGAGGCTACACCTTC	-	-	TRBV6-6	TRBJ1-2
CASSLPGQGFNQPQHF	TGCGCCAGCAGTCTTCCGGGACAGGGCTTCAATCAGCCCCAGCATTTT	-	TRBD1	TRBV23-1	TRBJ1-5
CASSLDSREREETQYF	TGCGCCAGCAGCTTGGACTCGCGGGAGAGGGAAGAGACCCAGTACTTC	-	TRBD2	TRBV5-1	TRBJ2-5
CASSQDFTVTQKGYGYTF	TGTGCCAGCAGCCAAGATTTTACAGTAACACAAAAAGGCTATGGCTACACCTTC	-	-	TRBV4-2	TRBJ1-2
CASSIDRGGFADTQYF	TGTGCCAGCAGCATCGACAGGGGAGGTTTTGCCGATACGCAGTATTTT	-	TRBD1	TRBV7-2	TRBJ2-3
CASTRYGRGEETQYF	TGTGCCAGCACTAGATATGGGCGGGGGGAAGAGACCCAGTACTTC	-	TRBD2	TRBV7-2	TRBJ2-5
CASSLVGGRITGELFF	TGTGCCAGCAGTTTAGTCGGGGGTCGGATTACCGGGGAGCTGTTTTTT	-	-	TRBV27	TRBJ2-2
CASSFVSGQGVYNEQFF	TGTGCCAGCAGCTTTGTAAGTGGACAGGGGGTCTACAATGAGCAGTTCTTC	-	TRBD1	TRBV11-2	TRBJ2-1
CSVDHMETEAFF	TGCAGCGTTGACCACATGGAGACTGAAGCTTTCTTT	-	-	TRBV29-1	TRBJ1-1
CASKGQEYNEQFF	TGTGCCAGCAAGGGACAGGAATACAATGAGCAGTTCTTC	-	TRBD1	TRBV2	TRBJ2-1
CASSVGLAVTDTQYF	TGTGCCAGCAGCGTAGGTCTAGCGGTTACAGATACGCAGTATTTT	-	TRBD2	TRBV9	TRBJ2-3
CASSGDRLNYGNTIYF	TGTGCCAGCAGCGGGGACAGGTTGAATTACGGAAACACCATATATTTT	-	TRBD1	TRBV9	TRBJ1-3
CASSVDSYQETQYF	TGTGCCAGCAGCGTAGACAGCTACCAAGAGACCCAGTACTTC	-	-	TRBV9	TRBJ2-5
CASSISGSFGEQFF	TGTGCCAGCAGCATCAGCGGGAGTTTTGGTGAGCAGTTCTTC	-	TRBD2	TRBV9	TRBJ2-1
CASSFSGGGGEAFF	TGCGCCAGCAGCTTCTCAGGGGGTGGGGGTGAAGCTTTCTTT	-	TRBD1	TRBV5-1	TRBJ1-1
CSARDGNTIYF	TGCAGTGCGCGAGATGGAAACACCATATATTTT	medium-sized	-	TRBV20-1	TRBJ1-3
CASSQMASGFNNEQFF	TGTGCCAGCAGTCAAATGGCTAGCGGGTTCAACAATGAGCAGTTCTTC	-	TRBD2	TRBV6-6	TRBJ2-1
CASSLAGGGGYTF	TGTGCCAGCAGCTTAGCAGGGGGTGGAGGCTACACCTTC	-	-	TRBV7-8	TRBJ1-2
CAWSPGTGDEKLFF	TGTGCCTGGAGTCCTGGGACAGGGGATGAAAAACTGTTTTTT	-	TRBD1	TRBV30	TRBJ1-4
CSYRGLGEKLFF	TGCAGCTACAGGGGGCTAGGTGAAAAACTGTTTTTT	-	TRBD1	TRBV29-1	TRBJ1-4
CAWSVAGYGYTF	TGTGCCTGGAGTGTCGCCGGGTATGGCTACACCTTC	-	-	TRBV30	TRBJ1-2
CASSYSRDSFYEQYF	TGTGCCAGCAGTTACTCCCGGGACAGCTTCTACGAGCAGTACTTC	-	TRBD1	TRBV6-5	TRBJ2-7
CASSTYRELEETQYF	TGTGCCAGCAGCACCTACAGGGAGTTGGAGGAGACCCAGTACTTC	-	-	TRBV7-9	TRBJ2-5
CASSPAAGGLSYEQYF	TGTGCCAGCTCACCGGCGGCGGGGGGGCTCTCCTACGAGCAGTACTTC	-	TRBD2	TRBV18	TRBJ2-7
CASSYLTGLNTEAFF	TGTGCCAGCAGTTACCTGACAGGGTTGAACACTGAAGCTTTCTTT	-	TRBD1	TRBV6-6	TRBJ1-1
CASGFDRAMGSGEQFF	TGTGCTAGTGGTTTTGACCGGGCAATGGGGAGCGGGGAGCAGTTCTTC	-	-	TRBV12-5	TRBJ2-1
CASSRETGGFNEQYF	TGTGCCAGCAGCAGGGAAACAGGGGGCTTCAACGAGCAGTACTTC	-	TRBD1	TRBV5-4	TRBJ2-7